Included here is one T cell receptor (beta chain) sequence, with context. Stability of Graves' hyperthyroidism was defined as absent ophthalmopathy progression within 18 months. Newly diagnosed hyperthyroidism patients aged 18 to 65 years had disease lasting under 2 months. Uncontrolled infection, other autoimmune disease, pregnancy or lactation excluded patients. Diagnostic decisions used clinical symptoms, serum thyroxine and TRAb, thyroid ultrasound and orbital computed tomography. This entry comes from a study of T cells in Graves' hyperthyroidism and ophthalmopathy. Germline loops: CDR1 SGDLS, CDR2 YYNGEE. Trimming stripped 4 bases from V and 3 bases from J, with 14 bases between. There are 15 residues in the CDR3. The TCR beta CDR3 regions underwent amplification using RNA transcripts as the source. When the TCR CDR3 underwent first-round RT-PCR, the HTBI primer set was used. TCRdb re-called the multiplex PCR reads through MiXCR, storing one row per CDR3 protein. The sample has about 400,000 distinct CDR3 sequences; 15% are singletons.

The genes are TRBV9 and TRBJ2-1, with D unresolved. Sequenced material: blood. The clonotype originates from a woman aged 25 to 45 with Graves' hyperthyroidism. This CDR3 is CASSPGHSNYNEQFF. The CDR3 DNA reads as TGTGCCAGCAGCCCCGGTCATTCGAACTACAATGAGCAGTTCTTC.